These T cell receptor beta chains were read from a single sample in a study of blood T cell repertoires in COVID-19. TCRdb's table, derived via immunoSEQ multiplex PCR, lists solely in-frame clones and lacks some. Of 150,000 to 200,000 clones listed, around 86% were seen once; the top ten hold roughly 2.5%. The sequenced sample consisted of peripheral blood. These TCRs come from a man aged 40-49 years with active or convalescent COVID-19. CDR3s include the opening cysteine and the closing phenylalanine or tryptophan. D genes are given only for firm matches. Clone sizes are given selectively: once, few, many, or a class where the clone is expanded.

clone size,V gene,D gene,J gene,CDR3 DNA,CDR3 protein
few,TRBV28,-,TRBJ1-2,TGTGCCAGCACCGGAGGGGCACGGGGGTTCTCTTGG,CASTGGARGFSW
once,TRBV24-1,-,TRBJ1-1,TGTGCCACCAGTGACTCAACTAGCCCTGAAGCTTTCTTT,CATSDSTSPEAFF
-,TRBV2,-,TRBJ2-7,TGTGCCAGCAACCCGGGTCTTTCCTACGAGCAGTACTTC,CASNPGLSYEQYF
-,TRBV5-1,TRBD1,TRBJ1-1,TGCGCCAGCAGCTTAGGACAGGGGGCGAACACTGAAGCTTTCTTT,CASSLGQGANTEAFF
-,TRBV11-2,-,TRBJ2-3,TGTGCCAGCAGCTTTAGGGGGGGTACAGATACGCAGTATTTT,CASSFRGGTDTQYF
-,TRBV21-1,-,TRBJ2-7,TGTGCCAGCAGCAACTGCCCCCACGGGAACTACGAGCAGTACTTC,CASSNCPHGNYEQYF
-,TRBV11-3,-,TRBJ1-2,TGTGCCAGCAGCACATGGGGCAGGGAGGGGAATGGCTACACCTTC,CASSTWGREGNGYTF
-,TRBV30,-,TRBJ2-6,TGTGCCTGGAACTATGCTGGGGCCAACGTCCTGACTTTC,CAWNYAGANVLTF
-,TRBV28,-,TRBJ1-1,TGTGCCAGCAGTTTTCGGGGGTACACTGAAGCTTTCTTT,CASSFRGYTEAFF
-,TRBV19,-,TRBJ1-1,TGTGCCAGTAGTAAGGCCCGGGCGGGCACTGAAGCTTTCTTT,CASSKARAGTEAFF
few,TRBV5-4,TRBD1,TRBJ2-3,TGTGCCAGCAGCTTGCAGGGGGCGACCACAGATACGCAGTATTTT,CASSLQGATTDTQYF
-,TRBV4-1,-,TRBJ1-1,TGCGCCAGCAGCCAAGAAGCCGTGAACACTGAAGCTTTCTTT,CASSQEAVNTEAFF
-,TRBV7-9,-,TRBJ1-1,TGTGCCAGCAGCCTCCGACAGGTTGAAGCTTTCTTT,CASSLRQVEAFF
-,TRBV5-4,-,TRBJ1-5,TGTGCCGCCTCGGGGGGACGCAATCAGCCCCAGCATTTT,CAASGGRNQPQHF
many,TRBV4-1,-,TRBJ1-6,TGCGCCAGCAGCCAAGCAGGGTTACCCCCCTATAATTCACCCCTCCACTTT,CASSQAGLPPYNSPLHF
few,TRBV6-1,TRBD2,TRBJ2-5,TGTGCCAGCAGGGCACTAGCGGGGCAAGAGACCCAGTACTTC,CASRALAGQETQYF
-,TRBV19,-,TRBJ1-5,TGTGCCAGTAGTATTGGGGGCGGGAGCAATCAGCCCCAGCATTTT,CASSIGGGSNQPQHF
few,TRBV6-6,-,TRBJ2-1,TGTGCCAGCAGTTACGGATACGGGTCCGATGAGCAGTTCTTC,CASSYGYGSDEQFF
-,TRBV9,TRBD1,TRBJ1-2,TGTGCCAGCAGCGGACAGGGGGGCCCTAACTATGGCTACACCTTC,CASSGQGGPNYGYTF
-,TRBV30,-,TRBJ1-2,TGTGCCTGGACGGGACAAACAAACTATGGCTACACCTTC,CAWTGQTNYGYTF
-,TRBV21-1,-,TRBJ1-2,TGTGCCAGCAGCAAAGAGGGACAAAGGCCCAACTATGGCTACACCTTC,CASSKEGQRPNYGYTF
-,TRBV11-2,-,TRBJ1-3,TGTGCCAGCAGCTTAGGAGGTGTATTCACCATATATTTT,CASSLGGVFTIYF
-,TRBV27,-,TRBJ1-1,TGTGCCAGCAGCGCCTCCGCAGGGGTAATCACTGAAGCTTTCTTT,CASSASAGVITEAFF
-,TRBV5-1,-,TRBJ2-5,TGCGCCAGCAGCGCAACTTGGGAGACCCAGTACTTC,CASSATWETQYF
-,TRBV28,TRBD1,TRBJ1-5,TGTGCCAGCACCGGAGCAGGGGGTTCCAATCAGCCCCAGCATTTT,CASTGAGGSNQPQHF
-,TRBV11-3,TRBD2,TRBJ2-2,TGTGCCAGCAGCCCCCGGACTAGCGGGGGGTACACCGGGGAGCTGTTTTTT,CASSPRTSGGYTGELFF
-,TRBV2,TRBD1,TRBJ2-2,TGTGCCAGCTATTTCGGGCTTAATGACAGGGTATCAGCGAACACCGGGGAGCTGTTTTTT,CASYFGLNDRVSANTGELFF
-,TRBV12-5,TRBD2,TRBJ2-1,TGTGCTAGTGCCCTAGCGGGGGGTAGCAATGAGCAGTTCTTC,CASALAGGSNEQFF
-,TRBV4-1,-,TRBJ2-1,TGCGCCACCCGGCTCGACTACAACGGCCACAATGAGCAGTTCTTC,CATRLDYNGHNEQFF
-,TRBV7-9,TRBD2,TRBJ2-1,TGTGCCAGCGCGTTCCGGGGGGGGCGGCCCAATGAGCAGTTCTTC,CASAFRGGRPNEQFF
-,TRBV28,TRBD1,TRBJ2-1,TGTGCCAGCAGTCCTCGACAGGGCACTTATGAGCAGTTCTTC,CASSPRQGTYEQFF
-,TRBV19,-,TRBJ1-4,TGTGCCAGTAGCTCCCTACAGACAACTAATGAAAAACTGTTTTTT,CASSSLQTTNEKLFF
-,TRBV29-1,TRBD1,TRBJ1-2,TGCAGCGTTGCAGGGGGGAACTATGGCTACACCTTC,CSVAGGNYGYTF
-,TRBV7-8,TRBD2,TRBJ2-1,TGTGCCAGCAGCTTAGACCTCCTTACTAGCGGGGAACACAATGAGCAGTTCTTC,CASSLDLLTSGEHNEQFF
-,TRBV30,TRBD1,TRBJ1-1,TGTGCCTGGAGTGTAAGTGGGGACAGTGAAGCTTTCTTT,CAWSVSGDSEAFF
-,TRBV10-3,-,TRBJ2-7,TGTGCCATCAGTGAGGACAGCGCTTCCTACGAGCAGTACTTC,CAISEDSASYEQYF
-,TRBV7-9,-,TRBJ1-1,TGTGCCAGCAGCCAAAGCTCTGCTGAAGCTTTCTTT,CASSQSSAEAFF
-,TRBV27,-,TRBJ2-7,TGTGCCAGCAGTTTCAGGGGTTCCGGCGAGCAGTACTTC,CASSFRGSGEQYF
-,TRBV6-5,-,TRBJ1-5,TGTGCCAGCACCCGGGCCAGGGGTCAGCCCCAGCATTTT,CASTRARGQPQHF
once,TRBV28,-,TRBJ1-6,TGTGCCAGCAGTTTCCAGGGTTTTTCACCCCTCCACTTT,CASSFQGFSPLHF
-,TRBV5-1,-,TRBJ1-1,TGCGCCAGCAGCCTAAGCGGTTTCGGAGCTTTCTTT,CASSLSGFGAFF
-,TRBV7-6,-,TRBJ2-7,TGTGCCAGCAGCTTAGTGGCGGTCCCCACCTACGAGCAGTACTTC,CASSLVAVPTYEQYF
-,TRBV7-2,-,TRBJ1-1,TGTGCCAGCAGCTCCGACAGGAACACTGAAGCTTTCTTT,CASSSDRNTEAFF
-,TRBV11-2,-,TRBJ2-7,TGTGCCAGCAGCAAAACAGTCTACGAGCAGTACTTC,CASSKTVYEQYF
once,TRBV2,-,TRBJ1-2,TGTGCCAGCAGGGGGCCCTATGGCTACACCTTC,CASRGPYGYTF
-,TRBV30,TRBD1,TRBJ1-4,TGTGCCTGGAGTGTACGGACAGGTAGTAATGAAAAACTGTTTTTT,CAWSVRTGSNEKLFF
-,TRBV2,-,TRBJ2-4,TGTGCCAGCAGCCCCAGGGCGGGGCTGATCAACATTCAGTACTTC,CASSPRAGLINIQYF
few,TRBV2,-,TRBJ1-3,TGTGCCAGCACGCGCGGGTTTGGAAACACCATATATTTT,CASTRGFGNTIYF
-,TRBV11-2,-,TRBJ2-7,TGTGCCAGCAGCTTAGATCGAAGTAAGCGGCGACGAACCTCCTACGAGCAGTACTTC,CASSLDRSKRRRTSYEQYF
-,TRBV19,TRBD1,TRBJ2-3,TGTGCCAGTAGTAAGGACAGGCCCCTCAGTCCAGATACGCAGTATTTT,CASSKDRPLSPDTQYF
once,TRBV11-2,TRBD1,TRBJ1-2,TGTGCCAGCAGCTTAGATGGACAGGGGGCTCATGGCTACACCTTC,CASSLDGQGAHGYTF
-,TRBV4-1,TRBD2,TRBJ2-2,TGCGCCAGCCGGACTAGCGGGGGGAGAGGCGGGGAGCTGTTTTTT,CASRTSGGRGGELFF
-,TRBV6-6,TRBD2,TRBJ2-2,TGTGCCAGCAGTCCCGGGACTAGCGTCACCGGGGAGCTGTTTTTT,CASSPGTSVTGELFF
once,TRBV2,-,TRBJ1-6,TGTGCCAGCAGTGAAGCCCCGACATATTCTGCAACGGCCCTCCACTTT,CASSEAPTYSATALHF